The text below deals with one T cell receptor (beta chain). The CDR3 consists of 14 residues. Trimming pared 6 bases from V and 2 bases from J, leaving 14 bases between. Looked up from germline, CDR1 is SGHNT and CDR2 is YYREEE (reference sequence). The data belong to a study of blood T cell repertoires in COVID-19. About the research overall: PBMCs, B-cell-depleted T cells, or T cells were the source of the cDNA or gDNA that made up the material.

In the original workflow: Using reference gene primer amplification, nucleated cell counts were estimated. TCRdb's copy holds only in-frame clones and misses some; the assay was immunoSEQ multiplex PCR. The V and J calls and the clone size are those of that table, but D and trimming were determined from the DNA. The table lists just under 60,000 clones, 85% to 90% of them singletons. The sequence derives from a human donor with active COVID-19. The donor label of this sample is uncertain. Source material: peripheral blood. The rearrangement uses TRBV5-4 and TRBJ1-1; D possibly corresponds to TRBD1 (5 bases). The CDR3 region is CASTVERGNTEAFF. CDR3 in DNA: TGTGCCAGCACAGTTGAAAGGGGAAACACTGAAGCTTTCTTT.